The 32 T cell receptor beta chains below all came from one sample that was sequenced in a study of T cells in women clearing cervical HPV infection. Repertoires were generated with immunoSEQ multiplex PCR, while TCRdb's copy carries only in-frame clones and drops some. Across some 46,000 clones, the top ten clones capture about 40% of the sample. Sequencing was performed on blood buffy coat. These receptors all come from a woman aged 18-70 years with a cervical HPV16 infection that either progressed to CIN3+ or cleared (not recorded which).

Comments on this clone: The read stops 3 residues short of the end of the CDR3; the missing end is completed from the germline J gene. The rearrangement links TRBV7-9 to TRBJ2-2, with D perhaps TRBD1 (6 bases). Germline CDR1 SEHNR, CDR2 FQNEAQ (reference sequence). The CDR3 spans 15 residues. CDR3 amino acids: CASSAQTGSNEKLFF. The CDR3 DNA, read in part, is TGTGCCAGCAGCGCCCAGACAGGATCTAATGAAAAG.

Regarding this clone: The CDR3 end lies 3 residues beyond the end of the read and is filled in from the germline J gene. The chain is built from TRBV19 and TRBJ2-3; TRBD1 might be the D (5 bases). V was pared by 5 bases and J by 5 bases, with 17 bases between. CDR1 LNHDA and CDR2 SQIVND come from the germline V gene (reference sequence). The CDR3 is made up of 15 amino acids. Partial CDR3 DNA: TGTGCCAGTAGTGTACAAAGACAAAGGGGAGATACG. Translating gives CASSVQRQRGDT. The full CDR3 protein reads CASSVQRQRGDTQYF. Combining the CDR3 with reference TRBV19 and TRBJ2-3 gives the whole variable domain DGGITQSPKYLFRKEGQNVTLSCEQNLNHDAMYWYRQDPGQGLRLIYYSQIVNDFQKGDIAEGYSVSREKKESFPLTVTSAQKNPTAFYLCASSVQRQRGDTQYFGPGTRLTVL.

Comments on this clone: The read ends 3 residues shy of where the CDR3 ends; the end is completed using the germline J gene. The chain combines TRBV14 with TRBJ1-6, with D perhaps TRBD1 (6 bases). This CDR3 spans 18 amino acids. The germline V gene has CDR1 SGHDN and CDR2 FVKESK. Trimming pared 1 base from V and 0 bases from J, leaving 13 bases between. CDR3 DNA, as far as it was read: TGTGCCAGCAGCCAAGTTCAGGGGAAGGGCTCCTATAATTCACCC. Protein sequence: CASSQVQGKGSYNSP. The CDR3 in its entirety is CASSQVQGKGSYNSPLHF. The full variable domain, completed using reference TRBV14 and TRBJ1-6, is EAGVTQFPSHSVIEKGQTVTLRCDPISGHDNLYWYRRVMGKEIKFLLHFVKESKQDESGMPNNRFLAERTGGTYSTLKVQPAELEDSGVYFCASSQVQGKGSYNSPLHFGNGTRLTVT.

A word on this clone: Compared with germline, one end of the junction differs, possibly owing to a read error. The CDR3 bases that were read are TGTGCTAGCAGCTTAGACAGGTACAATGAG. Translating it yields CASSLDRYNE. The full CDR3 protein is CASSLDRYNEQFF. This rearrangement joins TRBV7-7 to TRBJ2-1, with D tentatively TRBD1 (6 bases). The read falls 3 residues short of the CDR3 end, and the missing part is taken from the germline J gene. The CDR3 has 13 amino acids. CDR1 SSHAT and CDR2 FNYEAQ come from the germline V gene (reference sequence).

Of note for this clone: The observed sequence ends 3 residues before the CDR3 terminus, with the missing tail filled in from the germline J gene. The chain uses TRBV20-1 and TRBJ2-3, with D perhaps matching TRBD2 (6 bases). The germline V gene has CDR1 DFQATT and CDR2 SNEGSKA (reference sequence). Trimming pared 6 bases from V and 2 bases from J, leaving 12 bases between. The CDR3 has 13 residues. The DNA read from the CDR3 is TGCAGTGCACAGCGGCGGGACACAGATACG. This codes for CSAQRRDTDT. The CDR3 as a whole reads CSAQRRDTDTQYF.

On this clone: The DNA ends 3 residues before the CDR3 does, and the rest of the CDR3 is filled in from the germline J gene. The V call is TRBV7-9, the J call TRBJ2-5, with TRBD1 matching 8 bases. V trimming: 4 bases; J trimming: 4 bases; junction bases outside the gene matches: 8. The CDR3 has 15 residues. Looked up from germline, CDR1 is SEHNR and CDR2 is FQNEAQ (reference sequence). CDR3 sequence reads: CASSYSGGLGETQYF. Partial CDR3 DNA: TGTGCCAGCAGCTATTCAGGGGGCTTGGGAGAGACC. Combining the CDR3 with reference TRBV7-9 and TRBJ2-5 gives the whole variable domain DTGVSQNPRHKITKRGQNVTFRCDPISEHNRLYWYRQTLGQGPEFLTYFQNEAQLEKSRLLSDRFSAERPKGSFSTLEIQRTEQGDSAMYLCASSYSGGLGETQYFGPGTRLLVL.

In the case of this clone: The sequenced fragment ends 3 residues before the CDR3 boundary, so the rest is inferred from the germline J gene. The J gene is TRBJ1-4, the V gene TRBV5-8; 12 bases agree with TRBD1. The CDR3 runs 15 residues. V lost 5 bases to trimming and J lost 6 bases; unmatched junction nucleotides: 5. The V gene's germline CDR1 is SGHTS and CDR2 YDEGEE. The sequenced part of the CDR3 DNA is TGTGCCAGCAGGGACTGGGACAGGGGGCATGAAAAA. This translates into CASRDWDRGHEK. The complete CDR3 sequence is CASRDWDRGHEKLFF.

In regard to this clone: Sequencing ends 3 residues short of the CDR3 end; the germline J gene provides the rest. The genes are TRBV18 and TRBJ2-7; D is unresolved. The V and J ends lost 1 base and 5 bases respectively, with 9 bases between them. The CDR3 has 13 residues. Germline loops: CDR1 KGHSH, CDR2 LQKENI. The CDR3 bases that were read are TGTGCCAGCTCACCACGGGCAGGAAACGAG. Translating gives CASSPRAGNE. The entire CDR3 is CASSPRAGNEQYF.

Worth noting for this clone: The read ends 3 residues shy of where the CDR3 ends; the end is completed using the germline J gene. The J gene is TRBJ1-1, the V gene TRBV7-2, with TRBD1 matching over 7 bases. J was trimmed by 4 bases and V by 2 bases; bases with no gene match: 4. The CDR3 spans 14 residues. Per the germline V gene, CDR1 is SGHTA and CDR2 is FQGNSA. The CDR3 protein is CASSLKPGGTEAFF. The CDR3 DNA, read in part, is TGTGCCAGCAGCTTAAAGCCAGGGGGCACTGAA.

To note about this clone: The sequence runs out 3 residues before the end of the CDR3; the remainder is reconstructed from the germline J gene. The chain links TRBV23-1 to TRBJ2-3, with D unclear. TRBV23-1 is an ORF, with its function uncertain. The CDR3 consists of 16 residues. This chain's CDR3 is CASRSHDTKHQETQYF. Incomplete CDR3 DNA: TGCGCCAGTAGAAGCCATGACACGAAACACCAAGAGACG.

A word on this clone: The read ends 3 residues early relative to the CDR3; the germline J gene fills the gap. The V and J genes are TRBV5-1 and TRBJ1-4; a possible D gene is TRBD1 (5 bases). The CDR3 is made up of 15 amino acids. The V end lost 4 bases, the J end lost 7 bases, and 17 bases lay between the germline ends. Germline CDR1 and CDR2: SGHRS and YFSETQ. This CDR3 is CASSDGRGGGEKLFF. The part of the CDR3 DNA that was read is TGCGCCAGCAGCGATGGCCGCGGGGGTGGTGAAAAA.

The sequenced CDR3 bases are TGCAGTGCTAAAAGAACTAGCGGGGGGGCAGGTGGTGGCGAGACC. Protein sequence: CSAKRTSGGAGGGET. The whole CDR3 is CSAKRTSGGAGGGETQYF. The rearrangement uses TRBV20-1 and TRBJ2-5; 13 bases map to TRBD2. Coverage ceases 3 residues before the CDR3 finishes, and the germline J gene fills in the end. The J segment lost 5 bases and the V segment lost 4 bases, leaving 16 bases of the junction unmatched. Looked up from germline, CDR1 is DFQATT and CDR2 is SNEGSKA (reference sequence). The CDR3 covers 18 residues.

About this clone: The CDR3 extends 3 residues past the end of the read, so its final part is completed from the germline J gene. The genes are TRBV10-3 and TRBJ2-7; 8 bases map to TRBD1. Trimming at V came to 4 bases and at J to 6 bases, leaving 14 bases not matched to a gene. CDR3 length: 16 residues. CDR1 and CDR2 from the germline V gene are ENHRY and SYGVKD. CDR3 bases read: TGTGCCATCAGTGCCCAGACAGGGGTATCCAGGGGCGAG. This translates into CAISAQTGVSRGE. The CDR3 reads in full as CAISAQTGVSRGEQYF.

With respect to this clone: The CDR3 end is not reached by the read, which stops 3 residues before it; the germline J gene fills it in. The genes are TRBV29-1 and TRBJ2-2; 11 positions match TRBD1. V shed 6 bases and J 4 bases; nucleotides not matched to a gene: 7. The germline CDR1 and CDR2 sequences are SQVTM and ANQGSEA. CDR3 length: 15 residues. The part of the CDR3 DNA that was read is TGCAGCGTACGGACCGGGACAGGGGGCACCGGGGAG. Amino acids: CSVRTGTGGTGE. Given in full, the CDR3 is CSVRTGTGGTGELFF.

As regards this clone: The read ends 3 residues shy of where the CDR3 ends; the end is completed using the germline J gene. The rearrangement links TRBV20-1 to TRBJ2-3; D may be TRBD1 (6 bases). The CDR3 runs to 13 residues. CDR1 is DFQATT and CDR2 is SNEGSKA in the germline V gene (reference sequence). The ends were cut back, 2 bases at V and 0 bases at J, with 6 bases in the middle. This CDR3 is CSARRGSTDTQYF. The DNA read from the CDR3 is TGCAGTGCTAGAAGGGGGAGCACAGATACG.

As to this clone: The read ends 3 residues before the CDR3 terminus; that terminus is restored from the germline J gene. The chain couples TRBV19 to TRBJ2-7; D possibly corresponds to TRBD1 (6 bases). The CDR3 consists of 14 residues. CDR1 LNHDA and CDR2 SQIVND come from the germline V gene (reference sequence). The ends were cut back, 1 base at V and 3 bases at J, with 10 bases in the middle. CDR3 bases read: TGTGCCAGTAGTATAGGAGGCAGGGGCTACGAG. Its translation: CASSIGGRGYE. The entire CDR3 is CASSIGGRGYEQYF.

The covered CDR3 bases are TGTGCCAGCGCCCCGGGACTAGCGGGGGGCCGGAACTCCTACGAG. This gives the protein CASAPGLAGGRNSYE. The complete CDR3 sequence is CASAPGLAGGRNSYEQYF. The chain combines TRBV19 with TRBJ2-7; 15 bases line up with TRBD2. The CDR3 is cut off 3 residues early in the read; its end comes from the germline J gene. From germline, CDR1 is LNHDA and CDR2 SQIVND (reference sequence). CDR3 length equals 18 residues. With V trimmed by 9 bases and J by 0 bases, 12 bases remained unmatched. The full variable domain, with the rest looked up from reference TRBV19 and TRBJ2-7, is DGGITQSPKYLFRKEGQNVTLSCEQNLNHDAMYWYRQDPGQGLRLIYYSQIVNDFQKGDIAEGYSVSREKKESFPLTVTSAQKNPTAFYLCASAPGLAGGRNSYEQYFGPGTRLTVT.

Partial CDR3 DNA: TGTGCCTGGAGTCCTGTAGGGACAGGGGGCCCAGATGAA. Translated, it gives CAWSPVGTGGPDE. The CDR3 in its entirety is CAWSPVGTGGPDEAFF. This sequence joins TRBV30 and TRBJ1-1; 12 positions agree with TRBD1. Read sequence stops 3 residues before the CDR3 end, and the germline J gene provides the missing end. The germline V gene has CDR1 GTSNPN and CDR2 SVGIG (reference sequence). This CDR3 has 16 amino acids. Trimming took 2 bases from V and 7 from J; bases not matched to a gene: 11.

For this clone: The DNA ends 3 residues before the CDR3 does, and the rest of the CDR3 is filled in from the germline J gene. The chain carries TRBV18 and TRBJ2-1, with TRBD1 as a possible D gene (5 bases). Trimming shortened V by 2 bases and J by 9 bases, and 8 bases separated the two germline ends. This CDR3 has 12 residues. CDR1 and CDR2 (germline): KGHSH, LQKENI. The CDR3 sequence: CASSPVTVEQFF. The DNA read from the CDR3 is TGTGCCAGCTCACCAGTGACAGTTGAG.

Details on this clone: The read terminates 3 residues ahead of where the CDR3 ends, so the germline J gene completes it. The J gene is TRBJ2-5, the V gene TRBV6-2 or TRBV6-3; D gene uncertain. The germline V gene has CDR1 MNHEY and CDR2 SVGEGT. The CDR3 loop spans 11 amino acids. CDR3 DNA (partial): TGTGCCAGCAGTTACCTAGGAACC. Protein: CASSYLGT. From start to end, the CDR3 is CASSYLGTQYF.

Details on this clone: The read ends 3 residues before the CDR3 terminus; that terminus is restored from the germline J gene. The rearrangement links TRBV20-1 to TRBJ2-3; D not resolved. Trimming pared 5 bases from V and 0 bases from J, leaving 12 bases between. The CDR3 is 14 residues long. From germline, CDR1 is DFQATT and CDR2 SNEGSKA (reference sequence). The CDR3 bases that were read are TGCAGTGCTTTTTCGCCACTGAGCACAGATACG. Its translation is CSAFSPLSTDT. In full, the CDR3 reads CSAFSPLSTDTQYF.

On this clone itself: The read terminates 3 residues ahead of where the CDR3 ends, so the germline J gene completes it. The J gene is TRBJ2-1, the V gene TRBV5-6; TRBD2 agrees at 11 bases. Germline CDR1 SGHDT, CDR2 YYEEEE. The CDR3 is 15 amino acids. V lost 5 bases to trimming and J lost 8 bases; unmatched junction nucleotides: 9. The CDR3 reads CASRHTSGRGDEQFF. CDR3 DNA (partial): TGTGCCAGCAGACACACTAGCGGGAGAGGAGATGAG.

About this clone itself: Read sequence stops 3 residues before the CDR3 end, and the germline J gene provides the missing end. This chain links TRBV7-9 with TRBJ1-6, with D unclear. Germline V gene lookup returns CDR1 SEHNR and CDR2 FQNEAQ (reference sequence). This CDR3 contains 14 residues. V was clipped by 5 bases and J by 6 bases, with 11 bases between them. The CDR3 sequence is CASSPGGLNSPLHF. CDR3 bases read: TGTGCCAGCAGCCCCGGAGGACTTAATTCACCC. The full variable domain, its missing parts supplied by reference TRBV7-9 and TRBJ1-6, is DTGVSQNPRHKITKRGQNVTFRCDPISEHNRLYWYRQTLGQGPEFLTYFQNEAQLEKSRLLSDRFSAERPKGSFSTLEIQRTEQGDSAMYLCASSPGGLNSPLHFGNGTRLTVT.

Worth noting for this clone: The CDR3 end lies 3 residues beyond the end of the read and is filled in from the germline J gene. The rearrangement uses TRBV5-6 and TRBJ2-1; weak D call: TRBD2 (5 bases). The V end lost 4 bases, the J end lost 3 bases, and 14 bases lay between the germline ends. Germline CDR1 and CDR2: SGHDT and YYEEEE. There are 15 residues in the CDR3. The CDR3 bases that were read are TGTGCCAGCAGCCTGACCAGCGGACTCTACAATGAG. It encodes CASSLTSGLYNE. The CDR3 in full is CASSLTSGLYNEQFF.

For this clone: The missing CDR3 end, 3 residues past where the read stops, is filled in from the germline J gene. V gene TRBV11-3 combines with J gene TRBJ2-2; D remains unclear. This CDR3 has 13 amino acids. Germline V gives CDR1 SGHNT, CDR2 YENEEA. The ends were cut back, 5 bases at V and 6 bases at J, with 10 bases in the middle. CDR3 residues: CASSPLQAGELFF. Partial CDR3 DNA: TGTGCCAGCAGCCCCCTTCAGGCCGGGGAG.

CDR3 in amino acids: CASGIEGPQHF. The covered CDR3 bases are TGTGCTAGTGGTATTGAGGGGCCC. The genes are TRBV12-5 and TRBJ1-5; unclear D gene. Coverage ceases 3 residues before the CDR3 finishes, and the germline J gene fills in the end. This CDR3 is 11 amino acids long. With 5 bases removed from V and 9 bases from J, the gap between germline ends came to 8 bases. Per the germline V gene, CDR1 is LGHNT and CDR2 is FRNRAP.

Of note for this clone: The read terminates 3 residues ahead of where the CDR3 ends, so the germline J gene completes it. The chain is built from TRBV7-9 and TRBJ2-7; D gene uncertain. There are 12 residues in the CDR3. Trimming stripped 5 bases from V and 0 bases from J, with 5 bases between. Germline V gene sequence: CDR1 SEHNR, CDR2 FQNEAQ (reference sequence). Partial CDR3 DNA: TGTGCCAGCAGCCCGGTCTCCTACGAG. Protein product: CASSPVSYE. The CDR3 in full is CASSPVSYEQYF.

With respect to this clone: The read comes to an end 3 residues before the CDR3 does, leaving the germline J gene to fill in the end. The V and J genes are TRBV16 and TRBJ2-1; possible D gene TRBD2, 6 bases. V lost 4 bases and J lost 8, with 15 bases in between. This CDR3 has 14 residues. The germline V gene has CDR1 KGHSY and CDR2 FQNENV. This CDR3 reads CASSLWRDAYEQFF. The covered CDR3 bases are TGTGCCAGCAGCCTATGGCGGGATGCGTATGAG.

CDR3 DNA, as far as it was read: TGTGCCAGTAGTACCCAAAGCCTAGCGGGAGAGTCTAATGAG. Amino acids: CASSTQSLAGESNE. The complete CDR3 sequence is CASSTQSLAGESNEQFF. V usage is TRBV19 and J usage is TRBJ2-1; TRBD2 agrees at 10 bases. The CDR3 extends 3 residues past the end of the read, so its final part is completed from the germline J gene. The CDR3 is 17 amino acids. Germline lookup yields CDR1 LNHDA and CDR2 SQIVND (reference sequence). Germline trimming cut 4 bases from V and 7 bases from J; bases unmatched to any gene: 13.

Turning to this clone: The CDR3 extends 3 residues past the end of the read, so its final part is completed from the germline J gene. The chain uses TRBV6-1 and TRBJ1-2; D unclear. V was shortened by 2 bases and J by 7 bases, with 5 bases between the two germline ends. The CDR3 is 11 amino acids. Looked up from germline, CDR1 is MNHNS and CDR2 is SASEGT. CDR3 loop: CASSETFGYTF. CDR3 DNA, as far as it was read: TGTGCCAGCAGTGAAACATTTGGC.

CDR3 amino acids: CASSQTGGADSGANVLTF. Partial CDR3 DNA: TGTGCCAGCAGCCAGACAGGGGGCGCGGATTCCGGGGCCAACGTC. J is TRBJ2-6 and V is TRBV4-2, with 10 bases matching TRBD1. The sequenced fragment ends 3 residues before the CDR3 boundary, so the rest is inferred from the germline J gene. The CDR3 runs 18 residues. Germline lookup yields CDR1 LGHNA and CDR2 YNFKEQ. Trimming removed 3 bases from V and 4 bases from J; junction bases left unmatched: 9.

The CDR3 bases that were read are TGTGCCAGCAGCTATGGGACAGCCTACGAG. This codes for CASSYGTAYE. The complete CDR3 reads CASSYGTAYEQYF. V is TRBV11-3 and J is TRBJ2-7, with 7 bases that match TRBD1. Coverage ceases 3 residues before the CDR3 finishes, and the germline J gene fills in the end. V trimming: 4 bases; J trimming: 2 bases; junction bases outside the gene matches: 2. The CDR3 covers 13 residues. Germline values: CDR1 SGHNT, CDR2 YENEEA.